This T cell receptor (beta chain) was profiled in a study of shared clonotypes between healthy human individuals. Study at large: Participating donors consisted of a couple of women and a few men aged 18 to 49.

CDR3 size: 14 residues. Per the germline V gene, CDR1 is SNHLY and CDR2 is FYNNEI. Trimming took 1 base from V and 3 from J, leaving 10 bases between them. Authors' data handling: As immunoSEQ supplied junction-only sequences (without quality scores), filtering differed. Sequenced by immunoSEQ multiplex PCR; TCRdb stores in-frame clones only, minus some. V and J calls and clone size are those listed in that table; D and trimming were worked out from the DNA. The sample has about 550,000 clones, roughly 95% seen once. Naive CD8 cells comprised CD45RO-negative, CCR7-positively selected cells, excluding terminally differentiated effector memory CD45RA+ cells.

This receptor was taken from a woman under 40 in good health. Sequenced: naive CD8+ T cells sorted from blood. This chain connects TRBV2 to TRBJ2-7, with TRBD1 as a possible D gene (5 bases). For the CDR3, the DNA is TGTGCCAGCAGTGAAGAAGCAGGGTACTACGAGCAGTACTTC. This translates into CASSEEAGYYEQYF.